Below are 17 T cell receptor beta chains sequenced from a single sample in a study of blood T cell repertoires in COVID-19. Sequencing was performed with immunoSEQ multiplex PCR; in TCRdb, only in-frame clones are kept and a portion is missing. Of about 280,000 clones listed, around 85% were seen once; the top ten hold about 5.5%. Sequenced material: PBMCs or T cells enriched from blood (not recorded which). Source of these receptors: a woman in her thirties or forties who had recovered from COVID-19.

The chain employs TRBV11-2 and TRBJ2-5; TRBD2 matches 11 bases. The CDR3 is made up of 15 amino acids. Germline values: CDR1 SGHAT, CDR2 FQNNGV. V was clipped by 4 bases and J by 4 bases; unmatched bases: 5. DNA of the CDR3: TGTGCCAGCAGCTACTCTAGCGGGAGGTTAGAGACCCAGTACTTC. This codes for CASSYSSGRLETQYF. Drawing the rest from reference TRBV11-2 and TRBJ2-5, the complete variable domain is EAGVAQSPRYKIIEKRQSVAFWCNPISGHATLYWYQQILGQGPKLLIQFQNNGVVDDSQLPKDRFSAERLKGVDSTLKIQPAKLEDSAVYLCASSYSSGRLETQYFGPGTRLLVL.

This clone was picked up one time. The chain couples TRBV6-2 or TRBV6-3 to TRBJ1-5; D ambiguous. Germline V gene lookup returns CDR1 MNHEY and CDR2 SVGEGT. V was trimmed by 2 bases and J by 2 bases, leaving 7 bases between them. This CDR3 contains 14 residues. DNA of the CDR3: TGTGCCAGCAGTTACAAGTTAGGCAATCAGCCCCAGCATTTT. The encoded protein is CASSYKLGNQPQHF.

V gene TRBV4-2 combines with J gene TRBJ1-1, with D possibly being TRBD1 (5 bases). Per germline, CDR1 LGHNA and CDR2 YNFKEQ. The CDR3 has 16 amino acids. Trimming cost V 1 base and J 0 bases, with 12 bases left between them. CDR3 nucleotides: TGTGCCAGCAGCCAAGTTACGACAGTTATGAACACTGAAGCTTTCTTT. Amino acid sequence: CASSQVTTVMNTEAFF.

The chain links TRBV19 to TRBJ2-1, with 7 bases matching TRBD1. CDR3 length: 13 residues. Germline trimming cut 6 bases from V and 6 bases from J; bases unmatched to any gene: 5. The germline CDR1 and CDR2 sequences are LNHDA and SQIVND (reference sequence). CDR3 sequence reads: CASSLDRVNEQFF. CDR3 in DNA: TGTGCCAGTAGCCTTGACAGGGTCAATGAGCAGTTCTTC.

The chain recombines TRBV11-2 with TRBJ2-1; 9 nucleotides line up with TRBD1. Trimming cost V 8 bases and J 8 bases; bases outside gene matches: 10. CDR1 and CDR2 (germline): SGHAT, FQNNGV. The CDR3 has 14 amino acids. CDR3 amino acids: CASGRGQGTDEQFF. CDR3 DNA sequence: TGTGCCAGCGGTCGGGGACAGGGTACCGATGAGCAGTTCTTC.

This chain uses TRBV9 with TRBJ1-4, with D possibly being TRBD1 (6 bases). The CDR3 extends over 14 amino acids. Between the trimmed V and J ends, which lost 4 bases and 6 bases, there was a span of 13 bases. Germline V gives CDR1 SGDLS, CDR2 YYNGEE. CDR3 sequence: CASSLRGLDEKLFF. The CDR3, as DNA: TGTGCCAGCAGCCTCAGGGGTCTTGATGAAAAACTGTTTTTT.

The genes are TRBV2 and TRBJ1-1; D gene uncertain. The CDR3 runs 11 residues. Looked up from germline, CDR1 is SNHLY and CDR2 is FYNNEI. Trimming shortened V by 6 bases and J by 8 bases, and 10 bases separated the two germline ends. The CDR3 nucleotides read TGTGCCAGCAGAGTCAACATCGAAGCTTTCTTT. This codes for CASRVNIEAFF.

The chain employs TRBV2 and TRBJ2-7; 8 bases are shared with TRBD2. The junction had 4 bases not matched to a gene; V was cut back by 4 bases and J by 2 bases. CDR1 and CDR2 from the germline V gene are SNHLY and FYNNEI. The CDR3 is made up of 14 amino acids. DNA for the CDR3: TGTGCCAGCAGTGTGAGACTAGCGACCTACGAGCAGTACTTC. It codes for CASSVRLATYEQYF. The full variable domain, its missing parts supplied by reference TRBV2 and TRBJ2-7, is EPEVTQTPSHQVTQMGQEVILRCVPISNHLYFYWYRQILGQKVEFLVSFYNNEISEKSEIFDDQFSVERPDGSNFTLKIRSTKLEDSAMYFCASSVRLATYEQYFGPGTRLTVT.

This sequence joins TRBV18 and TRBJ2-2; 7 nucleotides agree with TRBD1. This CDR3 is 16 amino acids long. Germline lookup yields CDR1 KGHSH and CDR2 LQKENI. Trimming at V came to 6 bases and at J to 5 bases, leaving 12 bases not matched to a gene. Here the CDR3 DNA reads TGTGCCAGCTCGCCCAGACAGGGAAGAAGTACCGGGGAGCTGTTTTTT. This encodes CASSPRQGRSTGELFF.

The sample holds one count of this clone. This chain links TRBV20-1 with TRBJ1-5; 7 bases map to TRBD1. The CDR3 loop spans 16 amino acids. Per the germline V gene, CDR1 is DFQATT and CDR2 is SNEGSKA (reference sequence). The J segment lost 6 bases and the V segment lost 3 bases, leaving 14 bases of the junction unmatched. DNA of the CDR3: TGCAGTGCTAGTCGAGGCGGACAGGCGGTCTTTCAGCCCCAGCATTTT. Its protein product is CSASRGGQAVFQPQHF.

The chain recombines TRBV7-2 with TRBJ1-2, with TRBD1 as a possible D gene (6 bases). The CDR3 extends over 15 amino acids. Germline V gives CDR1 SGHTA, CDR2 FQGNSA. With 5 bases removed from V and 0 bases from J, the gap between germline ends came to 13 bases. This CDR3 is CASSPDRIANYGYTF. Written as DNA, the CDR3 is TGTGCCAGCAGCCCAGACAGGATAGCTAACTATGGCTACACCTTC.

The gene calls are TRBV7-9 and TRBJ1-2; 9 bases map to TRBD1. From germline, CDR1 is SEHNR and CDR2 FQNEAQ (reference sequence). Trimming took 1 base from V and 2 from J; bases not matched to a gene: 8. This CDR3 contains 17 residues. CDR3 in amino acids: CASSLGSAGQGNYGYTF. In DNA, the CDR3 is TGTGCCAGCAGCTTAGGGTCGGCTGGACAGGGGAACTATGGCTACACCTTC.

The gene calls are TRBV30 and TRBJ2-6; the match to TRBD1 covers 10 bases. This CDR3 has 17 amino acids. Germline lookup yields CDR1 GTSNPN and CDR2 SVGIG (reference sequence). J was trimmed by 0 bases and V by 4 bases; bases with no gene match: 6. The CDR3 bases are TGTGCCTGGAACGGACAGGGGGGCCGCTCTGGGGCCAACGTCCTGACTTTC. It translates to CAWNGQGGRSGANVLTF.

The rearrangement joins TRBV2 to TRBJ1-1; 8 nucleotides line up with TRBD1. J gave up 4 bases and V 3 bases, and 1 base lay outside the gene matches. Germline loops: CDR1 SNHLY, CDR2 FYNNEI. The CDR3 runs to 13 residues. The CDR3 DNA is TGTGCCAGCAGTGACCAGGGGGCCACTGAAGCTTTCTTT. It encodes CASSDQGATEAFF.

The rearrangement uses TRBV2 and TRBJ1-2; 10 bases line up with TRBD1. With 7 bases clipped from V and 8 bases from J, the junction kept 7 bases outside the gene matches. The CDR3 contains 13 residues. Germline V lookup: CDR1 SNHLY, CDR2 FYNNEI. CDR3 nucleotides: TGTGCCAGCAAGGAGGGACAGGGGTGGGGCTACACCTTC. Protein sequence: CASKEGQGWGYTF.

The V call is TRBV29-1, the J call TRBJ2-1; no firm D call. The CDR3 covers 14 residues. The ends were cut back, 2 bases at V and 10 bases at J, with 18 bases in the middle. CDR1 SQVTM and CDR2 ANQGSEA come from the germline V gene. This chain's CDR3 is CSVENWQTMTEQFF. CDR3 nucleotide sequence: TGCAGCGTTGAAAACTGGCAGACAATGACGGAGCAGTTCTTC.

The chain combines TRBV4-3 with TRBJ2-2, with 7 bases identical to TRBD2. CDR1 and CDR2 (germline): LGHNA, YSLEER. The V gene end was trimmed by 4 bases and the J gene end by 1 base; junction bases not matched to a gene: 3. CDR3 size: 15 residues. The CDR3 sequence is CASSRDYLNTGELFF. The DNA for the CDR3 is TGCGCCAGCAGCCGGGACTATCTGAACACCGGGGAGCTGTTTTTT.